This T cell receptor beta chain is drawn from a study of blood T cells in healthy people across ages. On the study more broadly: With template switching, about one barcoded beta molecule was captured per two T cells. Overall study results and limits: Unknown CMV status may confound age-related changes in expanded clones.

As regards this clonotype: Its antigen remains unknown.

Primers used in a second PCR of roughly 7 to 12 cycles were a sample-barcoded 5' primer and a J-beta primer mix. Every cDNA molecule carried a tag from a template-switch adaptor bearing 12 random nucleotides. TCRdb independently ran MiXCR on the 5' RACE reads; one entry per CDR3 protein. This sample yields hundreds of thousands of distinct CDR3 sequences, of which approximately 52% are seen a single time; about 13% belongs to the top ten. This receptor was obtained from a woman aged 80 or over in good health. What was sequenced was blood.

The CDR3 sequence: CASSPGLAGANTGELFF. CDR3 nucleotides: TGTGCCAGCTCACCAGGACTAGCGGGGGCGAACACCGGGGAGCTGTTTTTT. The chain uses TRBV18 and TRBJ2-2, with TRBD2 matching 13 bases. The CDR3 covers 17 residues. In germline, CDR1 is KGHSH, CDR2 LQKENI. The V gene end was trimmed by 2 bases and the J gene end by 0 bases; junction bases not matched to a gene: 0.